The source of this T cell receptor beta chain is a study of CD8 T cells in ankylosing spondylitis. Study conclusions and caveats: Disease-linked clones reportedly showed significant enrichment in matched ankylosing spondylitis synovial fluid. Characteristic, it appeared, of ankylosing spondylitis blood was a TCR beta motif of roughly 8 highly homologous variants.

The ends were cut back, 3 bases at V and 4 bases at J, with 6 bases in the middle. Germline V lookup: CDR1 DFQATT, CDR2 SNEGSKA (reference sequence). This CDR3 is built from 11 residues. This clonotype was detected a few times. Its antigen is unidentified. Researchers built TCR beta libraries using quantitative 5'-RACE with molecular barcodes. TCRdb passed the 5' RACE reads through MiXCR, listing each CDR3 protein once. This table has 150,000 to 250,000 distinct CDR3 sequences, roughly 13% appearing once. V is TRBV20-1 and J is TRBJ1-2; D ambiguous. Sequenced sample: blood, either unsorted or a sorted T cell fraction (not recorded which). This sequence was found in a male donor with ankylosing spondylitis or in good health (not recorded which). CDR3 region: CSAREGYGYTF. The DNA for the CDR3 is TGCAGTGCTAGGGAAGGCTATGGCTACACCTTC.